These 15 T cell receptor beta chains came from one sample sequenced in a study of blood T cell repertoires in COVID-19. Assay used: immunoSEQ multiplex PCR; TCRdb lists only in-frame clones, some missing. Of 150,000 to 200,000 clones listed, about 90% were seen once; the top ten hold 0.62%. The specimen was peripheral blood. The receptors were gathered from a middle-aged man with acute or convalescent COVID-19.

This clone was seen only a few times. The chain is built from TRBV5-1 and TRBJ1-1; D may be TRBD1 (5 bases). Trimming shortened V by 0 bases and J by 3 bases, and 9 bases separated the two germline ends. Germline CDR1 is SGHRS and CDR2 is YFSETQ. CDR3 length: 14 residues. In nucleotides, the CDR3 is TGCGCCAGCAGCTTGGTCACAGGCGACACTGAAGCTTTCTTT. It translates to CASSLVTGDTEAFF.

This clone showed up just once. DNA for the CDR3: TGTGCCAGCAGCGCCGGACTGACCTATGGCTACACCTTC. Its translation: CASSAGLTYGYTF. The V call is TRBV7-8, the J call TRBJ1-2, with D unresolved. V was cut by 5 bases and J by 4 bases, with 11 bases left in between. Germline V gene sequence: CDR1 SGHVS, CDR2 FQNEAQ. This CDR3 comprises 13 residues.

This clone has just a few counts. The chain employs TRBV4-3 and TRBJ2-5, with TRBD2 matching over 8 bases. The trim removed 3 bases at V and 2 bases at J, leaving 8 bases unmatched. The CDR3 loop spans 16 amino acids. Germline-derived CDR1 and CDR2 are LGHNA and YSLEER. CDR3 sequence: CASSHAPGTRQETQYF. CDR3 bases: TGCGCCAGCAGCCATGCTCCCGGGACTAGGCAAGAGACCCAGTACTTC.

Points on this clone: This sample also contains other DNA sequences that code for the same CDR3. The rearrangement links TRBV29-1 to TRBJ2-7, with D perhaps TRBD1 (6 bases). The V gene's germline CDR1 is SQVTM and CDR2 ANQGSEA. This CDR3 comprises 12 residues. V lost 4 bases and J 6 bases, leaving 13 bases between the germline ends. CDR3 DNA: TGCAGCGTTGGGGGGCAGGGTGGCGAGCAGTACTTC. It yields the protein CSVGGQGGEQYF.

V is TRBV12-3 or TRBV12-4 and J is TRBJ1-2; D ambiguous. The CDR3 length is 11 residues. The V end was cut by 8 bases, the J end by 8 bases, with 12 bases between. The CDR3 nucleotides are TGTGCCAGCCGCAACTACGGAGGCTACACCTTC. Its translation is CASRNYGGYTF.

The chain combines TRBV24-1 with TRBJ1-2, with 7 bases fitting TRBD1. CDR1 and CDR2 (germline): KGHDR, SFDVKD. The CDR3 is made up of 17 amino acids. V trimming: 5 bases; J trimming: 0 bases; junction bases outside the gene matches: 11. The CDR3 protein is CATSAYDRAPANYGYTF. The CDR3 DNA is TGTGCCACCAGTGCCTATGACAGGGCGCCAGCTAACTATGGCTACACCTTC.

This chain joins TRBV29-1 and TRBJ2-3; TRBD2 agrees at 11 bases. From germline, CDR1 is SQVTM and CDR2 ANQGSEA. This CDR3 is 16 amino acids long. V shed 4 bases and J 4 bases; nucleotides not matched to a gene: 10. For the CDR3, the DNA is TGCAGCGTTGCCGGGACTAGCGGTTCACAGGCAGATACGCAGTATTTT. This sequence encodes CSVAGTSGSQADTQYF.

The gene calls are TRBV5-1 and TRBJ2-1, with D perhaps TRBD2 (5 bases). The CDR3 is 14 amino acids. The germline V and J ends were trimmed by 1 base and 0 bases, with 5 bases remaining between them. CDR1 SGHRS and CDR2 YFSETQ come from the germline V gene. CDR3 protein: CASSLSGSYNEQFF. The CDR3 DNA reads TGCGCCAGCAGCTTGAGCGGCTCCTACAATGAGCAGTTCTTC. The full variable domain, with the rest looked up from reference TRBV5-1 and TRBJ2-1, is KAGVTQTPRYLIKTRGQQVTLSCSPISGHRSVSWYQQTPGQGLQFLFEYFSETQRNKGNFPGRFSGRQFSNSRSEMNVSTLELGDSALYLCASSLSGSYNEQFFGPGTRLTVL.

The rearrangement uses TRBV5-1 and TRBJ2-2, with D perhaps matching TRBD2 (6 bases). Germline V gene lookup returns CDR1 SGHRS and CDR2 YFSETQ. CDR3 size: 15 residues. V lost 3 bases and J lost 3, with 12 bases in between. The CDR3 nucleotides are TGCGCCAGCAGCTCGACGGGAGAGGACACCGGGGAGCTGTTTTTT. Translated, it gives CASSSTGEDTGELFF.

The rearrangement links TRBV28 to TRBJ2-7; TRBD1 is a possible D gene (6 bases). CDR3 length equals 15 residues. CDR1 is MDHEN and CDR2 is SYDVKM in the germline V gene. V gave up 2 bases and J gave up 1 base, with 12 bases separating them. CDR3 nucleotide sequence: TGTGCCAGCAGTTTAGTGGGGACACCATCCTACGAGCAGTACTTC. This codes for CASSLVGTPSYEQYF.

The V call is TRBV6-5, the J call TRBJ2-5, with 7 bases aligning to TRBD1. There are 15 residues in the CDR3. CDR1 is MNHEY and CDR2 is SVGAGI in the germline V gene. V trimming: 7 bases; J trimming: 5 bases; junction bases outside the gene matches: 13. CDR3 sequence: CASTSNAGGWETQYF. CDR3 coding DNA: TGTGCCAGCACCTCAAATGCAGGGGGTTGGGAGACCCAGTACTTC.

The DNA of the CDR3 is TGTGCCAGCAGCTTAGCCCCGGGACTAGCGGGAGGCGAGCAGTACTTC. Translation: CASSLAPGLAGGEQYF. The rearrangement joins TRBV11-2 to TRBJ2-7; the match to TRBD2 covers 15 bases. The ends lost 1 base at V and 6 bases at J; junction bases unmatched: 4. Germline CDR1 is SGHAT and CDR2 is FQNNGV. There are 16 residues in the CDR3.

The chain carries TRBV3-1 (or the pseudogene TRBV3-2) and TRBJ1-2; the D gene is possibly TRBD1 (5 bases). The CDR3 covers 14 residues. Germline CDR1 reads LGHDT; CDR2 reads YNNKEL (reference sequence). V was cut by 3 bases and J by 8 bases, with 16 bases left in between. CDR3 DNA sequence: TGTGCCAGCAGCCAGGAGGGGTCAAGAGGGGGCTACACCTTC. This encodes CASSQEGSRGGYTF.

The V gene is TRBV7-2, the J gene TRBJ2-1; no firm D call. The germline V gene encodes CDR1 SGHTA and CDR2 FQGNSA. The V end was cut by 2 bases, the J end by 2 bases, with 7 bases between. The CDR3 spans 14 residues. CDR3 sequence reads: CASSLYSTYNEQFF. In nucleotides, the CDR3 is TGTGCCAGCAGCTTATATTCTACCTACAATGAGCAGTTCTTC.

The CDR3 spells CASSERQILAGYNEQFF. The DNA for the CDR3 is TGCGCCAGCAGTGAGAGACAGATCTTAGCGGGTTACAATGAGCAGTTCTTC. The chain carries TRBV10-2 and TRBJ2-1; 7 bases match TRBD2. The CDR3 length is 17 residues. Germline trimming cut 2 bases from V and 4 bases from J; bases unmatched to any gene: 11. Germline-derived CDR1 and CDR2 are WSHSY and SAAADI.